This T cell receptor (beta chain) was sequenced during a study of cytomegalovirus exposure and HLA in healthy donors. Whole-study findings and limits: Listed as cytomegalovirus-associated were about 160 TCR beta chains. Highly shared sequence variants in one cluster were likely a sequencing artifact. What a later analysis reportedly showed was that an Asian-associated ancestry cluster had fewer N-insertions than the approximately 720-donor mean. For most TCR beta V segments, an earlier analysis put the productive rate at about 87% or about 30% of the time.

With 60 Vbeta and 13 Jbeta primers, the PCR was carried out. The assay was immunoSEQ multiplex PCR, and TCRdb's table has in-frame clones only and misses some. The sample includes about 85,000 clones, about 80% seen only once; the top ten take about 34%. CDR1 and CDR2 from the germline V gene are LNHDA and SQIVND (reference sequence). The junction had 6 bases not matched to a gene; V was cut back by 1 base and J by 4 bases. The CDR3 length is 15 residues. Concerning this clone: Its antigen is currently unknown.

The sequenced material came from PBMCs. The V gene is TRBV19, the J gene TRBJ2-5; 7 nucleotides match TRBD1. This TCR was recovered from a middle-aged man in good health and CMV-seropositive. DNA for the CDR3: TGTGCCAGTAGTATAGGAGGGGGCCGAAGAGAGACCCAGTACTTC. Its protein is CASSIGGGRRETQYF.